The T cell receptor beta chain under discussion was sequenced for a study of T-cell reconstitution after alpha-beta-depleted transplantation in children. Unique molecular identifiers featured in how the TCRbeta library was prepared. TCRdb reanalysed the PCR reads using MiXCR and keeps one entry per CDR3 protein. The sample includes some 440,000 distinct CDR3 sequences, around 16% seen only once; the top ten take under 30%. This clonotype was detected only a few times. The ends lost 1 base at V and 10 bases at J; junction bases unmatched: 10. Germline V gene lookup returns CDR1 MGHDK and CDR2 SYGVNS. The CDR3 runs 15 residues.

The material sequenced was PBMCs, mostly from graft donor cells, taken 360 days after TCRalphabeta/CD19-depleted stem cell transplant. The receptor was isolated from a boy under three years old who had a stem cell transplant for Wiskott-Aldrich syndrome, so the T cells may come from the graft donor. This rearrangement joins TRBV25-1 to TRBJ2-1, with 7 bases identical to TRBD1. DNA of the CDR3: TGTGCCAGCAGTGAATTGGAACAGGGGCTGGGGGAGCAGTTCTTC. It codes for CASSELEQGLGEQFF.